The 30 T cell receptor beta chains below were found in one sample sequenced in a study of vaccination and CD4 T cells after COVID-19. Sequencing of cultured CD4+ T cell DNA used the Oncomine TCR Beta short-read assay. Each CDR3 protein gets one entry after TCRdb re-called the PCR reads with MiXCR. The profile shows 25,000 to 30,000 distinct CDR3 sequences, around two fifths of them singletons. What these receptors recognize is not known. As to time point: late sampling 161 to 241 days after vaccination in three convalescent patients. Treatment of the sample: roughly ten-day PBMC culture with coronavirus spike peptide pools or control peptides (ViraFEST assay). Source: CD4+ T cells from blood, cultured in vitro, taken about 7 months after SARS-CoV-2 vaccination. The receptor source for this set is a human donor who had recovered from COVID-19.

The table lists this clonotype with a few counts. V and J are TRBV24-1 and TRBJ1-5; tentative D call: TRBD1 (5 bases). Germline values: CDR1 KGHDR, CDR2 SFDVKD. This CDR3 is built from 13 residues. The ends were cut back, 12 bases at V and 2 bases at J, with 13 bases in the middle. The CDR3 coding sequence is TGTGCCGTTGCGGGGGGTGGCAATCAGCCCCAGCATTTT. It yields the protein CAVAGGGNQPQHF.

The CDR3 sequence is CASSRRLAGTDTQYF. CDR3 bases: TGTGCCAGCAGCAGGAGACTAGCAGGCACAGATACGCAGTATTTT. The gene calls are TRBV27 and TRBJ2-3, with TRBD2 identical over 7 bases. Per germline, CDR1 MNHEY and CDR2 SMNVEV (reference sequence). The junction had 7 bases not matched to a gene; V was cut back by 6 bases and J by 1 base. The CDR3 loop spans 15 amino acids.

This clonotype was picked up a small number of times. The chain couples TRBV28 to TRBJ2-7; D unclear. Germline CDR1 reads MDHEN; CDR2 reads SYDVKM. This CDR3 region has 12 residues. The ends were cut back, 9 bases at V and 0 bases at J, with 9 bases in the middle. CDR3 coding DNA: TGTGCCAGTCAGAGCAACTCCTACGAGCAGTACTTC. Its protein product is CASQSNSYEQYF.

The genes are TRBV20-1 and TRBJ2-5, with 13 bases aligning to TRBD2. The CDR3 is made up of 15 amino acids. Germline V gene lookup returns CDR1 DFQATT and CDR2 SNEGSKA (reference sequence). V shed 2 bases, J shed 4 bases, and the junction held 4 bases outside the gene matches. The chain's CDR3 is CSARTSGGGIETQYF. In DNA, the CDR3 is TGCAGTGCTAGAACTAGCGGGGGGGGGATAGAGACCCAGTACTTC.

This clonotype appeared a few times. The rearrangement joins TRBV20-1 to TRBJ2-3; D unresolved. Trimming left V 3 bases short and J 2 bases short, with 9 bases between. This CDR3 contains 13 residues. Germline assignment: CDR1 DFQATT and CDR2 SNEGSKA (reference sequence). CDR3 coding DNA: TGCAGTGCTAGGGCCACTCTCACAGATACGCAGTATTTT. Encoded protein: CSARATLTDTQYF.

The chain couples TRBV7-9 to TRBJ2-1; the D gene could be TRBD1 or TRBD2 (6 bases each). This CDR3 has 21 residues. V was pared by 6 bases and J by 0 bases, with 30 bases between. Germline V gene lookup returns CDR1 SEHNR and CDR2 FQNEAQ (reference sequence). CDR3 sequence reads: CASRISLRDKEYQSSYNEQFF. CDR3 nucleotides: TGTGCCAGCAGGATTTCCCTGCGGGACAAGGAATACCAGAGCTCCTACAATGAGCAGTTCTTC.

This clonotype turned up a few times. V is TRBV7-2 and J is TRBJ2-7, with a weak D call TRBD1 (5 bases). CDR1 and CDR2 (germline): SGHTA, FQGNSA. This CDR3 has 14 residues. Between the trimmed V and J ends, which lost 3 bases and 3 bases, there was a span of 12 bases. CDR3 in amino acids: CASSFSQANYEQYF. CDR3 coding DNA: TGTGCCAGCAGCTTCTCACAGGCAAACTACGAGCAGTACTTC.

The chain combines TRBV20-1 with TRBJ2-5; tentative D call: TRBD2 (6 bases). V gave up 1 base and J gave up 9 bases, with 12 bases separating them. The germline V gene encodes CDR1 DFQATT and CDR2 SNEGSKA (reference sequence). The CDR3 has 12 residues. The chain's CDR3 is CSARGATGAQYF. The CDR3 DNA sequence: TGCAGTGCTAGAGGTGCTACGGGGGCCCAGTACTTC.

This clonotype was picked up a small number of times. The V and J genes are TRBV27 and TRBJ2-7; D not certain. The length of the CDR3 is 10 residues. CDR1 is MNHEY, CDR2 SMNVEV, per germline (reference sequence). V was trimmed by 8 bases and J by 2 bases, leaving 4 bases between them. The CDR3 region is CASGTYEQYF. The CDR3 DNA follows: TGTGCCAGCGGAACCTACGAGCAGTACTTC.

By sample share, this clonotype is large. The chain recombines TRBV6-1 with TRBJ1-6; D is unclear. V lost 3 bases and J lost 9, with 6 bases in between. The germline V gene has CDR1 MNHNS and CDR2 SASEGT. CDR3 length: 12 residues. The CDR3 coding sequence is TGTGCCAGCAGTGACATGGGTTCACCCCTCCACTTT. Amino acids: CASSDMGSPLHF.

This chain joins TRBV7-2 and TRBJ2-3; D is ambiguous. V lost 4 bases and J 4 bases, leaving 6 bases between the germline ends. The CDR3 runs to 12 residues. The germline V gene encodes CDR1 SGHTA and CDR2 FQGNSA. The CDR3 reads CASSSLADTQYF. CDR3 DNA sequence: TGTGCCAGCAGCTCCCTGGCAGATACGCAGTATTTT.

V and J are TRBV6-1 and TRBJ2-1; either TRBD1 or TRBD2 may fit D (6 bases each). CDR3 length: 13 residues. V was trimmed by 8 bases and J by 9 bases, leaving 17 bases between them. Germline lookup yields CDR1 MNHNS and CDR2 SASEGT. The CDR3 reads CASRGQSGSEQFF. The DNA for the CDR3 is TGTGCCAGCCGGGGGCAGAGCGGATCTGAGCAGTTCTTC.

This rearrangement joins TRBV24-1 to TRBJ1-1, with D maybe TRBD1 (5 bases). Germline V lookup: CDR1 KGHDR, CDR2 SFDVKD. The CDR3 has 14 residues. The germline V and J ends were trimmed by 4 bases and 1 base, with 9 bases remaining between them. In nucleotides, the CDR3 is TGTGCCACCAGTGAGGGACGGAAGAACACTGAAGCTTTCTTT. Protein sequence: CATSEGRKNTEAFF.

The rearrangement links TRBV18 to TRBJ2-1, with D uncertain. The germline gives CDR1 KGHSH, CDR2 LQKENI. With 3 bases removed from V and 6 bases from J, the gap between germline ends came to 6 bases. This CDR3 region has 12 residues. The DNA for the CDR3 is TGTGCCAGCTCACCTATCCGCAATGAGCAGTTCTTC. Protein sequence: CASSPIRNEQFF.

CDR3 loop: CASSLIASSTDTQYF. The CDR3 DNA reads as TGTGCCAGCAGCTTAATAGCGAGTAGCACAGATACGCAGTATTTT. V and J are TRBV7-6 and TRBJ2-3; weak D call: TRBD2 (5 bases). Trimming stripped 2 bases from V and 0 bases from J, with 9 bases between. The CDR3 length is 15 residues. Germline values: CDR1 SGHVS, CDR2 FNYEAQ.

The genes are TRBV28 and TRBJ1-6; D remains ambiguous. CDR1 is MDHEN and CDR2 is SYDVKM in the germline V gene. The CDR3 has 17 residues. The V end lost 6 bases, the J end lost 3 bases, and 18 bases lay between the germline ends. The CDR3: CASSPDIRRVYNSPLHF. For the CDR3, the DNA is TGTGCCAGCAGCCCCGACATCCGGAGAGTCTATAATTCACCCCTCCACTTT.

The chain combines TRBV20-1 with TRBJ2-5, with D possibly called TRBD1 or TRBD2 (5 bases each). V shed 1 base and J shed 4 bases, with 13 bases lying between them. CDR3 length equals 14 residues. CDR1 DFQATT and CDR2 SNEGSKA come from the germline V gene (reference sequence). The CDR3 loop is CSARGLDGAETQYF. CDR3 nucleotide sequence: TGCAGTGCTAGAGGGCTAGACGGGGCAGAGACCCAGTACTTC.

The chain has TRBV20-1 and TRBJ2-1; the D gene could be TRBD1 or TRBD2 (6 bases each). Trimming left V 7 bases short and J 0 bases short, with 13 bases between. There are 14 residues in the CDR3. The germline gives CDR1 DFQATT, CDR2 SNEGSKA (reference sequence). The CDR3 loop is CSGAGHNSYNEQFF. CDR3 DNA: TGCAGTGGGGCGGGACACAACTCCTACAATGAGCAGTTCTTC.

The CDR3 protein is CASSYRETSGGTDTQYF. CDR3 DNA: TGTGCCAGCAGTTACCGTGAAACTAGCGGGGGCACAGATACGCAGTATTTT. The chain employs TRBV6-2 or TRBV6-3 and TRBJ2-3; 10 bases align to TRBD2. The CDR3 covers 17 residues. Germline values: CDR1 MNHEY, CDR2 SVGEGT. V lost 2 bases and J lost 1; bases outside the gene matches: 6.

This clonotype has a handful of counts. The chain carries TRBV20-1 and TRBJ1-5; D gene unclear. The V gene's germline CDR1 is DFQATT and CDR2 SNEGSKA (reference sequence). CDR3 length: 12 amino acids. The ends were cut back, 2 bases at V and 5 bases at J, with 7 bases in the middle. CDR3 in DNA: TGCAGTGCTAGAAGGCGAGATCAGCCCCAGCATTTT. Its protein is CSARRRDQPQHF.

V usage is TRBV27 and J usage is TRBJ2-3, with 11 bases aligning to TRBD2. Germline V gene sequence: CDR1 MNHEY, CDR2 SMNVEV (reference sequence). This CDR3 comprises 16 residues. With 5 bases clipped from V and 7 bases from J, the junction kept 11 bases outside the gene matches. The CDR3 DNA is TGTGCCAGCAGTGGCCTAGCGGGAGGATCGTTAAATACGCAGTATTTT. This codes for CASSGLAGGSLNTQYF.

This clonotype was detected a few times. This chain uses TRBV28 with TRBJ1-2, with TRBD1 as a possible D gene (5 bases). The V and J ends lost 5 bases and 8 bases respectively, with 21 bases between them. The CDR3 covers 15 residues. Germline-derived CDR1 and CDR2 are MDHEN and SYDVKM. Here the CDR3 reads CASSPGTSARYGYTF. CDR3 DNA: TGTGCCAGCAGTCCGGGGACTTCAGCCCGCTACGGCTACACCTTC.

The sample holds a few counts of this clonotype. The chain couples TRBV7-9 to TRBJ2-7; no definite D call. This CDR3 spans 11 amino acids. With 5 bases removed from V and 6 bases from J, the gap between germline ends came to 8 bases. Germline CDR1 is SEHNR and CDR2 is FQNEAQ (reference sequence). CDR3 loop: CASSRLGEQYF. The CDR3 DNA reads as TGTGCCAGCAGCCGCCTTGGCGAGCAGTACTTC.

This sequence joins TRBV6-1 and TRBJ2-1; the D is unclear. Germline CDR1 reads MNHNS; CDR2 reads SASEGT. Deletions cut 11 bases from V and 8 bases from J, with 19 bases between. The CDR3 consists of 13 residues. The CDR3 DNA follows: TGTGCCTCCATAGACCAACTCTCTTATGAGCAGTTCTTC. Amino acids: CASIDQLSYEQFF.

This clonotype has only one observation. The V and J genes are TRBV6-1 and TRBJ2-7, with D perhaps TRBD2 (6 bases). CDR3 size: 16 residues. Trimming shortened V by 3 bases and J by 0 bases, and 15 bases separated the two germline ends. The germline gives CDR1 MNHNS, CDR2 SASEGT. The CDR3 DNA is TGTGCCAGCAGTGACCTCGGGACTTTGAGCTCCTACGAGCAGTACTTC. Its translation: CASSDLGTLSSYEQYF.

V and J are TRBV7-9 and TRBJ2-7; 7 bases fit TRBD2. Losses at the gene ends were 2 bases for V and 6 bases for J; bases not matched to a gene: 13. The CDR3 extends over 16 amino acids. The germline V gene encodes CDR1 SEHNR and CDR2 FQNEAQ (reference sequence). The CDR3 protein is CASSLFGGGVDGEQYF. The CDR3 bases are TGTGCCAGCAGCTTATTCGGGGGAGGGGTTGATGGCGAGCAGTACTTC.

The rearrangement uses TRBV6-1 and TRBJ1-1; 8 bases map to TRBD1. The CDR3 contains 14 residues. The germline V gene encodes CDR1 MNHNS and CDR2 SASEGT. The J segment lost 3 bases and the V segment lost 6 bases, leaving 6 bases of the junction unmatched. The CDR3 is CASRPTGADTEAFF. CDR3 bases: TGTGCCAGCAGACCGACAGGGGCCGACACTGAAGCTTTCTTT.

V gene TRBV2 combines with J gene TRBJ2-1; the D gene is possibly TRBD2 (5 bases). The CDR3 has 14 amino acids. CDR1 SNHLY and CDR2 FYNNEI come from the germline V gene. The germline V and J ends were trimmed by 5 bases and 2 bases, with 10 bases remaining between them. In DNA form, the CDR3 reads TGTGCCAGCAGTTCCGGAGGCCCCTACAATGAGCAGTTCTTC. It yields the protein CASSSGGPYNEQFF.

V is TRBV10-3 and J is TRBJ2-7, with a weak D call TRBD2 (6 bases). The CDR3 is 13 amino acids. With 4 bases removed from V and 2 bases from J, the gap between germline ends came to 9 bases. Germline loops: CDR1 ENHRY, CDR2 SYGVKD. The CDR3 DNA reads as TGTGCCATCAGTGGTAGCGGAACCTACGAGCAGTACTTC. As protein: CAISGSGTYEQYF.

Notes on this clonotype: This may be a read error: a much more frequent sequence differs by one nucleotide. The chain carries TRBV20-1 and TRBJ2-5; TRBD2 matches at 10 bases. The CDR3 contains 16 residues. Germline V gene sequence: CDR1 DFQATT, CDR2 SNEGSKA (reference sequence). CDR3 sequence (DNA): TGCAGTGCTAAACCCCAGGGACTAGCGAAACAAGAGACCCGGTACTTC. Amino acid sequence: CSAKPQGLAKQETRYF.